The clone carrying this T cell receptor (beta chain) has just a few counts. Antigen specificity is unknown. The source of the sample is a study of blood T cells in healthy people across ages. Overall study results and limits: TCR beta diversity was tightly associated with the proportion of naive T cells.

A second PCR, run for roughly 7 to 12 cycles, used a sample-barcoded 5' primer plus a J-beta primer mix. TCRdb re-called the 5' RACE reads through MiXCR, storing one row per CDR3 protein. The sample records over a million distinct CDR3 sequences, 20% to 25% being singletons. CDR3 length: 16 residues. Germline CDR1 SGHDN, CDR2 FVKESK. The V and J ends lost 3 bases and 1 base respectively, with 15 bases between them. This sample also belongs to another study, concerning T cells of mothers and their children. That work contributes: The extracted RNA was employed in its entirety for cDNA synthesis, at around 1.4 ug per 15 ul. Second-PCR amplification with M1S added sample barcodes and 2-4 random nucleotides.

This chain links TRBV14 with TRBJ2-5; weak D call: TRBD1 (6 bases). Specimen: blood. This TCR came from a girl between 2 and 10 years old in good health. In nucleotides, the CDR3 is TGTGCCAGCAGCCACTCAGGACAGCTACCCCAAGAGACCCAGTACTTC. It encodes CASSHSGQLPQETQYF.